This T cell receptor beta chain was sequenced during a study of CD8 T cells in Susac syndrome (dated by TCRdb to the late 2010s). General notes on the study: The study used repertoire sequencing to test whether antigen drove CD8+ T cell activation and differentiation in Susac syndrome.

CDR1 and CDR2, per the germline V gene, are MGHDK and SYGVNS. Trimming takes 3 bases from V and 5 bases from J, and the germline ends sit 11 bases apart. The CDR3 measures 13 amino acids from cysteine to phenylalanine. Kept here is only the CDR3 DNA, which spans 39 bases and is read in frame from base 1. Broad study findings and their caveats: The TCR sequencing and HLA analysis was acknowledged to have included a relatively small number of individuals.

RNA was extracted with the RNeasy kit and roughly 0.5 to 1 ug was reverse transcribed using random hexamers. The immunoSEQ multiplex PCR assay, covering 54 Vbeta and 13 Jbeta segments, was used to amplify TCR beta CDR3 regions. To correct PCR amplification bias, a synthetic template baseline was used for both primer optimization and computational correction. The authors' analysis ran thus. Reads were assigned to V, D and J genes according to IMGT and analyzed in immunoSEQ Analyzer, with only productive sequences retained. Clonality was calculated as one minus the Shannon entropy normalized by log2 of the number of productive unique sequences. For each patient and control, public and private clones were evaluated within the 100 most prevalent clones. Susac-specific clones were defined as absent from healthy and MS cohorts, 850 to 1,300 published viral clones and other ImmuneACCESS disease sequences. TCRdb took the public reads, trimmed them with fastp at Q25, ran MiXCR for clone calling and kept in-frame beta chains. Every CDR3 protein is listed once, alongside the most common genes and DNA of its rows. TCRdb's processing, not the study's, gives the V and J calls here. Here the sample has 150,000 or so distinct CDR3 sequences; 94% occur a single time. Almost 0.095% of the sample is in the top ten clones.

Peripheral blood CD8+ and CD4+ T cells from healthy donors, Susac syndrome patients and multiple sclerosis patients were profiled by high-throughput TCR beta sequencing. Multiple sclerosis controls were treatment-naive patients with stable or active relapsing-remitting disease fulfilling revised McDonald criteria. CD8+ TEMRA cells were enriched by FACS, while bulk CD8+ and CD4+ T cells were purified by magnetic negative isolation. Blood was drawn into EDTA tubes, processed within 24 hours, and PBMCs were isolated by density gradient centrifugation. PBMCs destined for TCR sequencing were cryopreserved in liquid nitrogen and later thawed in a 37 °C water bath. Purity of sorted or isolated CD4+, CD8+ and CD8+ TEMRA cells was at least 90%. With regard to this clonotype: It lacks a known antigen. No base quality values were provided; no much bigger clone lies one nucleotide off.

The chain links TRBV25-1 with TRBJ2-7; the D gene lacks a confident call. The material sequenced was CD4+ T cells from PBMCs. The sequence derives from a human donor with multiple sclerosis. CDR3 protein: CASSEGNRDEQYF. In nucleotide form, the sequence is TGTGCCAGCAGTGAGGGGAATCGCGACGAGCAGTACTTC.